The 20 T cell receptor beta chains given below trace back to one sample, sequenced in a study of cytomegalovirus exposure and HLA in healthy donors. Generated by immunoSEQ multiplex PCR, the TCRdb table keeps only in-frame clones and is missing some. The table records about 72,000 clones, about 95% of them present only once. The sequencing sample was made of PBMCs. The receptor source for this set is a woman aged 18-29 years in good health and CMV-seropositive.

This chain joins TRBV29-1 and TRBJ2-1, with a tentative D call TRBD2 (6 bases). Germline V gives CDR1 SQVTM, CDR2 ANQGSEA. The CDR3 contains 14 residues. V gave up 4 bases and J gave up 8 bases, with 18 bases separating them. The CDR3 is CSVVLPRPSDEQFF. DNA of the CDR3: TGCAGCGTTGTTTTACCCCGACCTAGCGATGAGCAGTTCTTC.

This chain links TRBV9 with TRBJ1-6, with D perhaps TRBD1 (6 bases). The CDR3 consists of 16 residues. In germline, CDR1 is SGDLS, CDR2 YYNGEE. Deletions cut 4 bases from V and 10 bases from J, with 21 bases between. This CDR3 is CASSPERGAEKSPLHF. DNA for the CDR3: TGTGCCAGCAGCCCAGAGCGGGGGGCTGAGAAGTCACCCCTCCACTTT.

The V gene is TRBV28, the J gene TRBJ1-1; TRBD1 aligns across 10 bases. V dropped 5 bases and J dropped 5; count of bases not matched to a gene: 11. The CDR3 extends over 16 amino acids. From germline, CDR1 is MDHEN and CDR2 SYDVKM. The CDR3 sequence: CASSLGTGEGKTEAFF. The CDR3 bases are TGTGCCAGCAGTCTCGGGACAGGGGAGGGAAAGACTGAAGCTTTCTTT.

This chain uses TRBV5-5 with TRBJ2-7; perhaps TRBD1 as D (5 bases). CDR1 SGHKS and CDR2 YYEKEE come from the germline V gene (reference sequence). The CDR3 consists of 17 residues. V shed 2 bases and J shed 3 bases, with 21 bases lying between them. CDR3 amino acids: CASSFRQSPVINYEQYF. CDR3 DNA: TGTGCCAGCAGCTTTCGACAGTCCCCCGTTATCAACTACGAGCAGTACTTC.

The chain joins TRBV10-1 to TRBJ2-7; 10 bases align to TRBD2. The CDR3 loop spans 17 amino acids. The germline V gene has CDR1 WNHNN and CDR2 SYGVQD (reference sequence). The junction had 9 bases not matched to a gene; V was cut back by 4 bases and J by 0 bases. CDR3 DNA: TGCGCCAGCAGTGGGGCTAGCGGGGGCCTCAGCTCCTACGAGCAGTACTTC. This sequence encodes CASSGASGGLSSYEQYF.

The chain has TRBV19 and TRBJ1-4; D not certain. The CDR3 has 15 amino acids. Germline CDR1 is LNHDA and CDR2 is SQIVND (reference sequence). The V gene lost 0 bases and the J gene lost 8 bases, with 13 bases spanning the gap. This CDR3 reads CASSIDVVLEEKLFF. DNA of the CDR3: TGTGCCAGTAGTATAGATGTCGTGCTGGAGGAAAAACTGTTTTTT.

This sequence joins TRBV5-1 and TRBJ2-7, with a weak D call TRBD2 (7 bases). This CDR3 has 18 amino acids. Germline loops: CDR1 SGHRS, CDR2 YFSETQ. The ends were cut back, 2 bases at V and 5 bases at J, with 26 bases in the middle. The CDR3 loop reads CASSFLGPRGQGFHEQYF. CDR3 nucleotide sequence: TGCGCCAGCAGCTTTTTGGGGCCGCGGGGGCAGGGGTTCCACGAGCAGTACTTC.

V is TRBV4-2 and J is TRBJ1-5, with D uncertain. Trimming left V 1 base short and J 0 bases short, with 7 bases between. CDR3 size: 15 residues. Germline-derived CDR1 and CDR2 are LGHNA and YNFKEQ. This chain's CDR3 is CASSQGRGSNQPQHF. CDR3 DNA sequence: TGTGCCAGCAGCCAAGGTCGAGGTAGCAATCAGCCCCAGCATTTT.

The V gene is TRBV9, the J gene TRBJ2-5; 11 positions agree with TRBD2. V was clipped by 1 base and J by 5 bases; unmatched bases: 4. The CDR3 extends over 15 amino acids. Looked up from germline, CDR1 is SGDLS and CDR2 is YYNGEE. This CDR3 reads CASSVMTSGVETQYF. As DNA, the CDR3 is TGTGCCAGCAGCGTAATGACTAGCGGGGTTGAGACCCAGTACTTC.

The genes are TRBV5-6 and TRBJ2-1, with 13 nucleotides matching TRBD2. V dropped 6 bases and J dropped 2; count of bases not matched to a gene: 11. In germline, CDR1 is SGHDT, CDR2 YYEEEE. The CDR3 consists of 18 residues. The CDR3 reads CASMRPGLAGKTYNEQFF. CDR3 DNA: TGTGCCAGCATGCGGCCGGGACTAGCGGGGAAAACCTACAATGAGCAGTTCTTC. Combining the CDR3 with reference TRBV5-6 and TRBJ2-1 gives the whole variable domain DAGVTQSPTHLIKTRGQQVTLRCSPKSGHDTVSWYQQALGQGPQFIFQYYEEEERQRGNFPDRFSGHQFPNYSSELNVNALLLGDSALYLCASMRPGLAGKTYNEQFFGPGTRLTVL.

The V call is TRBV5-6, the J call TRBJ2-3, with 11 bases lining up with TRBD2. The CDR3 contains 16 residues. V trimming: 4 bases; J trimming: 4 bases; junction bases outside the gene matches: 8. Germline V gene data show CDR1 as SGHDT and CDR2 as YYEEEE. The CDR3 DNA reads TGTGCCAGCAGCGTCCTTAGCGGGGGGGCCTCAGATACGCAGTATTTT. It translates to CASSVLSGGASDTQYF.

The chain employs TRBV7-8 and TRBJ2-3, with TRBD2 matching 8 bases. This CDR3 is 14 amino acids long. Trimming at V came to 2 bases and at J to 7 bases, leaving 5 bases not matched to a gene. Germline CDR1 reads SGHVS; CDR2 reads FQNEAQ. CDR3 amino acids: CASSLRTSTYTQYF. The DNA for the CDR3 is TGTGCCAGCAGCTTACGGACTAGCACCTATACGCAGTATTTT. Full variable domain (remainder filled in from reference TRBV7-8 and TRBJ2-3): GAGVSQSPRYKVAKRGQDVALRCDPISGHVSLFWYQQALGQGPEFLTYFQNEAQLDKSGLPSDRFFAERPEGSVSTLKIQRTQQEDSAVYLCASSLRTSTYTQYFGPGTRLTVL.

The V call is TRBV7-2, the J call TRBJ1-2, with TRBD1 matching 8 bases. J gave up 6 bases and V 4 bases, and 7 bases lay outside the gene matches. The CDR3 sequence is 14 residues long. CDR1 and CDR2 from the germline V gene are SGHTA and FQGNSA. As DNA, the CDR3 is TGTGCCAGCAGCTCGTGGCAGGGGGCTGATGGCTACACCTTC. It encodes CASSSWQGADGYTF.

V usage is TRBV2 and J usage is TRBJ2-7; TRBD2 aligns across 7 bases. V lost 0 bases, J lost 7 bases, and 12 bases stayed unmatched. Germline loops: CDR1 SNHLY, CDR2 FYNNEI. This CDR3 is built from 16 residues. Written as DNA, the CDR3 is TGTGCCAGCAGTGAAGCTACGCGGGGGAACTCGGAAGAGCAGTACTTC. Residues: CASSEATRGNSEEQYF.

In nucleotides, the CDR3 is TGCGCCAGCAGCCAAGTGTTCAGGGTCGCTCGCTCTGGAAACACCATATATTTT. Protein sequence: CASSQVFRVARSGNTIYF. The rearrangement links TRBV4-1 to TRBJ1-3, with D tentatively TRBD1 (5 bases). The CDR3 consists of 18 residues. V gave up 1 base and J gave up 0 bases, with 16 bases separating them. CDR1 MGHRA and CDR2 YSYEKL come from the germline V gene.

This sequence joins TRBV7-9 and TRBJ2-3, with D perhaps TRBD2 (5 bases). Germline V gives CDR1 SEHNR, CDR2 FQNEAQ (reference sequence). The CDR3 totals 14 residues. V lost 3 bases, J lost 2 bases, and 9 bases lay in between. CDR3 nucleotides: TGTGCCAGCAGCTTGGCTAGCCCCACAGATACGCAGTATTTT. Translation gives CASSLASPTDTQYF.

The chain employs TRBV15 and TRBJ2-5; perhaps TRBD1 as D (6 bases). The CDR3 totals 14 residues. The V end was cut by 0 bases, the J end by 1 base, with 6 bases between. CDR1 is LNHNV, CDR2 YYDKDF, per germline (reference sequence). Here the CDR3 reads CATSRDRGQETQYF. CDR3 coding DNA: TGTGCCACCAGCAGAGACAGGGGCCAAGAGACCCAGTACTTC.

This clone was detected once. The CDR3 region has the DNA TGTGCCAGTAGTATGATGGGCCAGGGGGTATTTGCTTCACCCCTCCACTTT. As protein: CASSMMGQGVFASPLHF. V usage is TRBV19 and J usage is TRBJ1-6, with TRBD1 matching 7 bases. Per germline, CDR1 LNHDA and CDR2 SQIVND (reference sequence). J lost 9 bases, V lost 3 bases, and 14 bases had no gene match. CDR3 length: 17 residues. Full variable domain (rest looked up from reference TRBV19 and TRBJ1-6): DGGITQSPKYLFRKEGQNVTLSCEQNLNHDAMYWYRQDPGQGLRLIYYSQIVNDFQKGDIAEGYSVSREKKESFPLTVTSAQKNPTAFYLCASSMMGQGVFASPLHFGNGTRLTVT.

The chain has TRBV5-5 and TRBJ2-7; TRBD1 matches 11 bases. Trimming cost V 2 bases and J 6 bases; bases outside gene matches: 10. This CDR3 spans 16 amino acids. The germline V gene has CDR1 SGHKS and CDR2 YYEKEE (reference sequence). CDR3 in amino acids: CASSFGGTGGSGEQYF. The CDR3 DNA follows: TGTGCCAGCAGCTTTGGGGGGACAGGGGGTTCGGGCGAGCAGTACTTC.

This clone was observed a few times. This chain connects TRBV30 to TRBJ1-1; the match to TRBD1 covers 9 bases. V was pared by 6 bases and J by 0 bases, with 5 bases of the junction left unmatched. The CDR3 totals 14 residues. Germline CDR1 GTSNPN, CDR2 SVGIG (reference sequence). The DNA of the CDR3 is TGTGCCTGTGACAGGGGGGAGATGAACACTGAAGCTTTCTTT. Protein sequence: CACDRGEMNTEAFF.